This T cell receptor (beta chain) was recovered during a study of blood T cells in healthy people across ages. General study findings and limits: It was found that TCR beta diversity correlated strongly with the percentage of naive T cells.

Together with a sample-barcoded 5' primer, a J-beta primer mix was included in a second PCR lasting roughly 6 to 12 cycles. TCRdb recomputed calls from the 5' RACE reads with MiXCR, one row per CDR3 protein. The data contain hundreds of thousands of distinct CDR3 sequences, approximately 59% of them seen just once; the ten biggest clones take up 35% to 40%. The CDR3 covers 16 residues. V lost 1 base and J 5 bases, leaving 18 bases between the germline ends. The germline CDR1 and CDR2 sequences are SGHRS and YFSETQ. There are a few counts of this clonotype. The antigen remains undetermined. Sequencing used blood. This receptor was taken from a man between 60 and 70 years old in good health. The chain combines TRBV5-1 with TRBJ1-1; D uncertain. CDR3 DNA sequence: TGCGCCAGCAGCTTGAGGGCGCTAACGGGAGGGACTGAAGCTTTCTTT. Amino acid sequence: CASSLRALTGGTEAFF. The whole variable domain, filled in from reference TRBV5-1 and TRBJ1-1, reads KAGVTQTPRYLIKTRGQQVTLSCSPISGHRSVSWYQQTPGQGLQFLFEYFSETQRNKGNFPGRFSGRQFSNSRSEMNVSTLELGDSALYLCASSLRALTGGTEAFFGQGTRLTVV.